This T cell receptor (beta chain) was recovered during a study of T cell responses to AZD1222 COVID-19 vaccine. General observations from the study: Donors were chiefly white British, with a greater number of females, and clonal diversity was perhaps underestimated.

Comments on this clone: As yet, its antigen is unknown.

Data came from immunoSEQ multiplex PCR; TCRdb stores just in-frame clones and leaves some out. The table shows 90,000 to 110,000 clones, with roughly 87% occurring only once. This CDR3 contains 15 residues. Germline V gene sequence: CDR1 MRHNA, CDR2 SNTAGT. J gave up 4 bases and V 5 bases, and 6 bases lay outside the gene matches. This sequence was found in an adult in good health. This specimen consisted of peripheral blood, obtained on day 0 of MenACWY control vaccination. The J gene is TRBJ2-1, the V gene TRBV6-4; 9 bases agree with TRBD1. In nucleotides, the CDR3 is TGTGCCAGCAGTATAGGACAGGGGAAATACAATGAGCAGTTCTTC. This encodes CASSIGQGKYNEQFF.